These 18 T cell receptor beta chains were all obtained from the same sample, sequenced in a study of graft-versus-host responses after intestinal transplantation. The repertoire was sequenced with immunoSEQ multiplex PCR; TCRdb's copy has only in-frame clones and lacks some. The data hold around 7,700 clones, with approximately 97% observed a single time. The source material was PBMCs, sampled 23 days after intestinal transplant. The source is a human patient who received an intestinal transplant, so some T cells may come from the graft donor.

The rearrangement joins TRBV4-2 to TRBJ2-4; possibly TRBD1 or TRBD2 for D (5 bases each). V was cut by 0 bases and J by 2 bases, with 11 bases left in between. The CDR3 covers 16 residues. Germline values: CDR1 LGHNA, CDR2 YNFKEQ. The CDR3 reads CASSQETPGPKNIQYF. CDR3 nucleotides: TGTGCCAGCAGCCAAGAGACGCCGGGGCCCAAAAACATTCAGTACTTC.

V gene TRBV18 combines with J gene TRBJ2-2, with TRBD1 matching 8 bases. Losses at the gene ends were 2 bases for V and 1 base for J; bases not matched to a gene: 0. Germline assignment: CDR1 KGHSH and CDR2 LQKENI. This CDR3 has 15 amino acids. In DNA, the CDR3 is TGTGCCAGCTCACCAGGGACAGGGAACACCGGGGAGCTGTTTTTT. Its translation is CASSPGTGNTGELFF.

The chain uses TRBV21-1 and TRBJ2-3; the table names TRBD2, a call not compared with the DNA. TRBV21-1 is a pseudogene. The CDR3 has 18 residues. The CDR3 sequence is CASSKDVQAGLGTDTQYF. DNA of the CDR3: TGTGCCAGCAGCAAAGATGTCCAGGCGGGACTGGGCACAGATACGCAGTATTTT.

This clone has only one observation. The V call is TRBV11-2, the J call TRBJ2-5; D possibly corresponds to TRBD1 (5 bases). CDR1 and CDR2 from the germline V gene are SGHAT and FQNNGV. The CDR3 spans 15 residues. Trimming cost V 1 base and J 1 base, with 10 bases left between them. CDR3 in DNA: TGTGCCAGCAGCTTAGGTTACAGGCCCCAAGAGACCCAGTACTTC. It specifies CASSLGYRPQETQYF. The full variable domain, in which reference TRBV11-2 and TRBJ2-5 provide the parts outside the CDR3, is EAGVAQSPRYKIIEKRQSVAFWCNPISGHATLYWYQQILGQGPKLLIQFQNNGVVDDSQLPKDRFSAERLKGVDSTLKIQPAKLEDSAVYLCASSLGYRPQETQYFGPGTRLLVL.

The sample holds one count of this clone. V is TRBV10-3 and J is TRBJ2-1; tentative D call: TRBD2 (6 bases). Germline lookup yields CDR1 ENHRY and CDR2 SYGVKD. The CDR3 sequence is 14 residues long. V gave up 11 bases and J gave up 2 bases, with 16 bases separating them. Here the CDR3 DNA reads TGTGCCTCCGGGGGTAGTATCCCCTACAATGAGCAGTTCTTC. Protein sequence: CASGGSIPYNEQFF.

V usage is TRBV14 and J usage is TRBJ1-1; D remains ambiguous. Per the germline V gene, CDR1 is SGHDN and CDR2 is FVKESK. The CDR3 is made up of 11 amino acids. The germline V and J ends were trimmed by 2 bases and 3 bases, with 1 base remaining between them. The CDR3 nucleotides read TGTGCCAGCAGCCAATACACTGAAGCTTTCTTT. The encoded protein is CASSQYTEAFF.

The V call is TRBV10-3, the J call TRBJ2-3, with 11 bases matching TRBD1. The CDR3 has 14 amino acids. Germline CDR1 ENHRY, CDR2 SYGVKD. The ends lost 7 bases at V and 4 bases at J; junction bases unmatched: 4. Here the CDR3 DNA reads TGTGCCATCACGGACAGGGGGCTTGCAGATACGCAGTATTTT. Translating gives CAITDRGLADTQYF.

The genes are TRBV30 and TRBJ2-7; D remains ambiguous. Germline assignment: CDR1 GTSNPN and CDR2 SVGIG (reference sequence). This CDR3 is 12 amino acids long. V lost 4 bases, J lost 3 bases, and 10 bases lay in between. The CDR3, as DNA: TGTGCCTGGACCGGCTCCCACTACGAGCAGTACTTC. It is translated as CAWTGSHYEQYF.

The rearrangement joins TRBV28 to TRBJ2-5; 8 positions match TRBD2. CDR1 is MDHEN, CDR2 SYDVKM, per germline. The length of the CDR3 is 16 residues. J was trimmed by 2 bases and V by 2 bases; bases with no gene match: 7. CDR3 DNA sequence: TGTGCCAGCAGTTTAGCTGATGGCGGGAGGCAAGAGACCCAGTACTTC. Its protein is CASSLADGGRQETQYF.

The chain has TRBV7-9 and TRBJ1-1; 10 nucleotides match TRBD1. This CDR3 spans 14 amino acids. J gave up 3 bases and V 4 bases, and 2 bases lay outside the gene matches. The V gene's germline CDR1 is SEHNR and CDR2 FQNEAQ (reference sequence). The CDR3 protein is CASSSGQGDTEAFF. CDR3 bases: TGTGCCAGCAGCTCTGGACAGGGGGACACTGAAGCTTTCTTT.

The rearrangement links TRBV5-5 to TRBJ2-7; D call uncertain. From germline, CDR1 is SGHKS and CDR2 YYEKEE (reference sequence). The V end was cut by 2 bases, the J end by 4 bases, with 7 bases between. This CDR3 has 12 amino acids. CDR3 loop: CASSFDFYEQYF. For the CDR3, the DNA is TGTGCCAGCAGCTTTGATTTTTACGAGCAGTACTTC.

The CDR3 nucleotides are TGTGCCAGCATCCGATCCTACAATGAGCAGTTCTTC. Its translation is CASIRSYNEQFF. This rearrangement joins TRBV6-1 to TRBJ2-1; D gene uncertain. CDR3 length equals 12 residues. Between the trimmed V and J ends, which lost 7 bases and 1 base, there was a span of 5 bases. Looked up from germline, CDR1 is MNHNS and CDR2 is SASEGT.

The rearrangement links TRBV27 to TRBJ2-1; TRBD1 matches 11 bases. Looked up from germline, CDR1 is MNHEY and CDR2 is SMNVEV (reference sequence). This CDR3 contains 14 residues. With 4 bases clipped from V and 6 bases from J, the junction kept 2 bases outside the gene matches. The CDR3 region is CASSSGTGGNEQFF. CDR3 nucleotides: TGTGCCAGCAGTTCCGGGACAGGGGGCAATGAGCAGTTCTTC.

The gene calls are TRBV29-1 and TRBJ2-3; D uncertain. This CDR3 contains 12 residues. V shed 1 base and J shed 7 bases, with 9 bases lying between them. Germline CDR1 SQVTM, CDR2 ANQGSEA. CDR3 sequence: CSVEAKEYTQYF. In nucleotides, the CDR3 is TGCAGCGTTGAAGCAAAGGAGTATACGCAGTATTTT.

This chain joins TRBV25-1 and TRBJ1-1; 11 bases line up with TRBD1. The V segment lost 5 bases and the J segment 4 bases; nucleotides outside the gene matches: 6. Germline V CDR1 and CDR2: MGHDK, SYGVNS. The length of the CDR3 is 15 residues. CDR3 in amino acids: CASSKWDRGFTEAFF. The DNA of the CDR3 is TGTGCCAGCAGTAAGTGGGACAGGGGGTTCACTGAAGCTTTCTTT.

This clone was recorded once. The chain recombines TRBV7-9 with TRBJ2-7, with a possible D match to TRBD2 (6 bases). V was shortened by 1 base and J by 4 bases, with 20 bases between the two germline ends. Germline assignment: CDR1 SEHNR and CDR2 FQNEAQ (reference sequence). This CDR3 is 17 amino acids long. CDR3: CASSLGIDGSKGYEQYF. The DNA for the CDR3 is TGTGCCAGCAGCTTAGGGATAGACGGGAGCAAAGGGTACGAGCAGTACTTC.

J is TRBJ2-2 and V is TRBV5-1; 12 positions match TRBD2. The V segment lost 3 bases and the J segment 5 bases; nucleotides outside the gene matches: 8. Germline loops: CDR1 SGHRS, CDR2 YFSETQ. The CDR3 runs to 17 residues. CDR3 coding DNA: TGCGCCAGCAGCTGGACTAGCGGGGTCACGGGGACCGGGGAGCTGTTTTTT. Protein: CASSWTSGVTGTGELFF. Complete variable domain (other parts from reference TRBV5-1 and TRBJ2-2): KAGVTQTPRYLIKTRGQQVTLSCSPISGHRSVSWYQQTPGQGLQFLFEYFSETQRNKGNFPGRFSGRQFSNSRSEMNVSTLELGDSALYLCASSWTSGVTGTGELFFGEGSRLTVL.

The chain carries TRBV10-1 and TRBJ2-1, with no clear D. The V gene's germline CDR1 is WNHNN and CDR2 SYGVQD (reference sequence). V was trimmed by 0 bases and J by 9 bases, leaving 24 bases between them. The CDR3 covers 18 residues. CDR3 region: CASSESDGLGAPSREQFF. The DNA for the CDR3 is TGCGCCAGCAGTGAGTCGGACGGGCTAGGTGCACCCTCTCGTGAGCAGTTCTTC.